The 8 T cell receptor beta chains below all came from one sample that was sequenced in a study of T cells in women clearing cervical HPV infection. Sequencing was performed with immunoSEQ multiplex PCR; in TCRdb, only in-frame clones are kept and a portion is missing. The sample includes more than 20,000 clones. The material sequenced was blood buffy coat. The receptors were sampled from a woman aged 18 to 75 with a cervical HPV16 infection that either progressed to CIN3+ or cleared (not recorded which).

As regards this clone: The read is 3 residues too short to cover the CDR3 end, so that end is filled in from the germline J gene. The chain is built from TRBV2 and TRBJ2-3; 9 bases agree with TRBD2. CDR1 SNHLY and CDR2 FYNNEI come from the germline V gene. J was trimmed by 4 bases and V by 1 base; bases with no gene match: 0. The CDR3 totals 14 residues. The DNA read from the CDR3 is TGTGCCAGCAGTGAAGGACTAGCGGCAGATACG. The encoded protein is CASSEGLAADT. The CDR3 in its entirety is CASSEGLAADTQYF.

On this clone: The read finishes 3 residues shy of the CDR3 end, and the germline J gene is used to complete it. The gene calls are TRBV30 and TRBJ2-7, with 10 bases identical to TRBD1. This CDR3 region has 12 residues. V trimming: 7 bases; J trimming: 4 bases; junction bases outside the gene matches: 4. The V gene's germline CDR1 is GTSNPN and CDR2 SVGIG (reference sequence). CDR3 DNA, as far as it was read: TGTGCCTCGGACAGGGGGAATTACGAG. The encoded protein is CASDRGNYE. The whole CDR3 protein is CASDRGNYEQYF.

As regards this clone: The CDR3 end is not reached by the read, which stops 3 residues before it; the germline J gene fills it in. V and J are TRBV7-2 and TRBJ1-2, with 8 positions matching TRBD1. The CDR3 is 13 residues long. Germline V gene sequence: CDR1 SGHTA, CDR2 FQGNSA. The CDR3 loop reads CASSLRTGSGYTF. The DNA read from the CDR3 is TGTGCCAGCAGCCTACGGACAGGGAGCGGC.

The CDR3 sequence: CASSLTGTSPPLHF. The sequenced CDR3 bases are TGTGCCAGCAGCTTAACAGGGACGAGTCCACCC. The rearrangement links TRBV5-6 to TRBJ1-6, with D possibly TRBD1 on 6 matching bases. The read ends 3 residues early relative to the CDR3; the germline J gene fills the gap. Trimming removed 2 bases at V and 11 bases at J, with 14 bases between. CDR1 is SGHDT and CDR2 is YYEEEE in the germline V gene. The CDR3 runs 14 residues. The variable domain in full, with the rest retrieved from reference TRBV5-6 and TRBJ1-6, is DAGVTQSPTHLIKTRGQQVTLRCSPKSGHDTVSWYQQALGQGPQFIFQYYEEEERQRGNFPDRFSGHQFPNYSSELNVNALLLGDSALYLCASSLTGTSPPLHFGNGTRLTVT.

As to this clone: The read halts 3 residues ahead of the CDR3 end, with the missing end drawn from the germline J gene. The V call is TRBV29-1, the J call TRBJ1-5; 10 nucleotides match TRBD1. Losses at the gene ends were 6 bases for V and 5 bases for J; bases not matched to a gene: 4. CDR3 length: 13 amino acids. Germline assignment: CDR1 SQVTM and CDR2 ANQGSEA. CDR3: CSVSGQGDQPQHF. The sequenced part of the CDR3 DNA is TGCAGCGTCTCCGGACAGGGGGATCAGCCC.

Note on this clone: The read ends 3 residues early relative to the CDR3; the germline J gene fills the gap. The gene calls are TRBV11-3 and TRBJ1-1, with D tentatively TRBD1 (5 bases). Looked up from germline, CDR1 is SGHNT and CDR2 is YENEEA. The V and J ends lost 4 bases and 0 bases respectively, with 9 bases between them. This CDR3 has 14 amino acids. The CDR3 loop is CASSWARVNTEAFF. The DNA read from the CDR3 is TGTGCCAGCAGCTGGGCCAGGGTGAACACTGAA. The complete variable domain, with remaining parts taken from reference TRBV11-3 and TRBJ1-1, reads EAGVVQSPRYKIIEKKQPVAFWCNPISGHNTLYWYLQNLGQGPELLIRYENEEAVDDSQLPKDRFSAERLKGVDSTLKIQPAELGDSAVYLCASSWARVNTEAFFGQGTRLTVV.

Points on this clone: At one boundary the junction diverges from the germline segment, which might be a read error. Read sequence stops 3 residues before the CDR3 end, and the germline J gene provides the missing end. This CDR3 is also generated by other DNA sequences in the sample. The chain is built from TRBV5-1 and TRBJ1-3; 10 bases fit TRBD1. CDR3 length equals 16 residues. The germline V gene has CDR1 SGHRS and CDR2 YFSETQ. The part of the CDR3 DNA that was read is TGCGCCAGCAGCTTGGGATTGACAGGGGGCGGAAACACA. Translation: CASSLGLTGGGNT. The complete CDR3 sequence is CASSLGLTGGGNTIYF.

Regarding this clone: The read terminates 3 residues ahead of where the CDR3 ends, so the germline J gene completes it. The rearrangement links TRBV10-3 to TRBJ2-7; a possible D gene is TRBD2 (7 bases). Germline loops: CDR1 ENHRY, CDR2 SYGVKD. This CDR3 has 14 amino acids. With 10 bases removed from V and 4 bases from J, the gap between germline ends came to 20 bases. The covered CDR3 bases are TGTGCCACGGCACGGGAGGACAGTCCTTACGAG. Residues: CATAREDSPYE. Given in full, the CDR3 is CATAREDSPYEQYF.